The sequence of this TCR beta chain was determined in a study of blood T cell repertoires in COVID-19. Germline lookup yields CDR1 LGHNA and CDR2 YSLEER. This CDR3 has 14 residues. V was clipped by 3 bases and J by 9 bases; unmatched bases: 8. Using immunoSEQ multiplex PCR, the repertoire was profiled, and TCRdb retains in-frame clones only, with some absent. The repertoire holds approximately 220,000 clones, approximately 80% seen once, with under 1.5% in the top ten. The chain is built from TRBV4-3 and TRBJ2-1, with 7 positions matching TRBD2. The specimen sequenced was PBMCs or T cells enriched from blood (not recorded which). This receptor was identified in a woman aged 40-49 years with acute COVID-19. The CDR3 nucleotides read TGCGCCAGCAGCCAGGGCCTTGGGAGGGTTGAGCAGTTCTTC. Translation gives CASSQGLGRVEQFF.